These 10 T cell receptor beta chains came from one sample sequenced in a study of T cells in Graves' hyperthyroidism and ophthalmopathy. Regions amplified from RNA transcripts were the TCR beta CDR3 regions. The primer set for the first-round RT-PCR of the TCR CDR3 was HTBI. MiXCR, applied by TCRdb to the multiplex PCR reads, yields one record per CDR3 protein. The sample carries roughly 500,000 distinct CDR3 sequences, approximately 44% recorded once. The specimen was peripheral blood or thyroid tissue (not recorded which). These TCRs come from an adult woman with Graves' disease, either hyperthyroidism or ophthalmopathy (not recorded which).

The rearrangement links TRBV24-1 to TRBJ2-2, with TRBD1 as a possible D gene (7 bases). This CDR3 has 15 amino acids. V shed 4 bases and J shed 4 bases, with 12 bases lying between them. CDR1 is KGHDR, CDR2 SFDVKD, per germline. This CDR3 reads CATSEGQGGTGELFF. CDR3 nucleotide sequence: TGTGCCACCAGTGAAGGGCAGGGGGGCACCGGGGAGCTGTTTTTT.

The rearrangement links TRBV24-1 to TRBJ1-1; the D is unclear. Germline V gene lookup returns CDR1 KGHDR and CDR2 SFDVKD. The CDR3 has 13 amino acids. The V gene lost 9 bases and the J gene lost 7 bases, with 17 bases spanning the gap. The CDR3 region is CATADSSDGEAFF. The CDR3 DNA follows: TGTGCCACCGCGGACTCCTCAGATGGTGAAGCTTTCTTT.

This rearrangement joins TRBV12-3 or TRBV12-4 to TRBJ1-1, with 12 bases matching TRBD1. With V trimmed by 7 bases and J by 4 bases, 13 bases remained unmatched. This CDR3 region has 17 residues. DNA of the CDR3: TGTGCCAGCAACCCAGACCGGGACAGGGGGCAGGTCACTGAAGCTTTCTTT. It codes for CASNPDRDRGQVTEAFF.

This clonotype was seen only a few times. A much larger clone sits a single nucleotide away, making a read error possible. The chain links TRBV6-5 to TRBJ1-6, with 7 bases lining up with TRBD1. From germline, CDR1 is MNHEY and CDR2 SVGAGI. The CDR3 spans 15 residues. The CDR3: CTSSPSGGRWIPLHF. For the CDR3, the DNA is TGTACCAGCAGTCCGTCAGGGGGGAGATGGATACCCCTCCACTTT.

The chain is built from TRBV7-9 and TRBJ2-5, with D tentatively TRBD1 or TRBD2 (7 bases each). This CDR3 is 14 amino acids long. Germline V lookup: CDR1 SEHNR, CDR2 FQNEAQ (reference sequence). Trimming left V 4 bases short and J 2 bases short, with 11 bases between. The CDR3 DNA is TGTGCCAGCAGCTCTCAGGGGGGGCAAGAGACCCAGTACTTC. It specifies CASSSQGGQETQYF.

The chain links TRBV25-1 to TRBJ2-7, with 8 positions matching TRBD1. CDR1 MGHDK and CDR2 SYGVNS come from the germline V gene. The CDR3 runs 16 residues. Trimming removed 2 bases from V and 3 bases from J; junction bases left unmatched: 9. The CDR3 here is CASSEVSDRDFYEQYF. For the CDR3, the DNA is TGTGCCAGCAGTGAAGTTTCGGACAGGGACTTCTACGAGCAGTACTTC.

The genes are TRBV20-1 and TRBJ1-5, with TRBD1 identical over 7 bases. Germline V CDR1 and CDR2: DFQATT, SNEGSKA (reference sequence). The CDR3 loop spans 16 amino acids. The V segment lost 3 bases and the J segment 6 bases; nucleotides outside the gene matches: 14. CDR3 in DNA: TGCAGTGCTAGCCTAGGAGGGGGCGCGGGCAGTCAGCCCCAGCATTTT. Protein: CSASLGGGAGSQPQHF.

Worth noting for this clonotype: A much bigger clone sits one base away, suggesting this may be a read error. This CDR3 reads CASSYSSDLVEKLFF. The CDR3 nucleotides read TGTGCCAGCAGTTACTCGAGTGACCTGGTTGAAAAACTGTTTTTT. The chain is built from TRBV12-3 or TRBV12-4 and TRBJ1-4, with D hard to call. CDR3 length: 15 residues. The V gene lost 4 bases and the J gene lost 7 bases, with 16 bases spanning the gap.

The rearrangement joins TRBV15 to TRBJ1-4; D unresolved. This CDR3 contains 11 residues. From germline, CDR1 is LNHNV and CDR2 YYDKDF (reference sequence). V was clipped by 9 bases and J by 7 bases, with 9 bases between them. The CDR3 sequence: CATSLGEKLFF. In nucleotides, the CDR3 is TGTGCCACTAGCCTGGGTGAAAAACTGTTTTTT.

This clonotype came up a few times. The chain employs TRBV20-1 and TRBJ1-2, with D unresolved. Germline CDR1 reads DFQATT; CDR2 reads SNEGSKA (reference sequence). The CDR3 length is 11 residues. The germline V and J ends were trimmed by 5 bases and 4 bases, with 8 bases remaining between them. CDR3 in DNA: TGCAGTGCTGGGTGGGGCTATGGCTACACCTTC. Translation gives CSAGWGYGYTF.